The clone carrying this T cell receptor beta chain was seen at least ten times. The antigen is not known. Germline V gene data show CDR1 as DFQATT and CDR2 as SNEGSKA (reference sequence). The CDR3 loop spans 10 amino acids. Trimming took 5 bases from V and 3 from J, leaving 5 bases between them. This specimen comes from a study of CD8 T cells in ankylosing spondylitis. Quantitative 5'-RACE with molecular barcodes was used to make the TCR beta libraries. MiXCR, applied by TCRdb to the 5' RACE reads, yields one record per CDR3 protein. The sample lists roughly 180,000 distinct CDR3 sequences, about 13% occurring once. Study-wide results and limits: Reports of some motif variants in reactive arthritis synovial fluid and blood predate this one. Significantly higher representation of disease-linked clones was reported for matched ankylosing spondylitis synovial fluid. CD8+ cells made up the disease-linked clones, which were relatively rare in peripheral blood.

The sample comprised blood, either unsorted or a sorted T cell fraction (not recorded which). This TCR derives from a male donor with ankylosing spondylitis or in good health (not recorded which). V usage is TRBV20-1 and J usage is TRBJ2-7; D gene uncertain. The CDR3 loop is CSALFYEQYF. CDR3 DNA sequence: TGCAGTGCTCTTTTCTACGAGCAGTACTTC.